The 7 T cell receptor beta chains below were found in one sample sequenced in a study of cytomegalovirus exposure and HLA in healthy donors. The repertoire was sequenced with immunoSEQ multiplex PCR; TCRdb's copy has only in-frame clones and lacks some. The sample contains a few hundred thousand clones, around 89% of which appear only once. The sample comprised PBMCs. Receptor source: a woman under 30 in good health and CMV-seronegative.

The chain is built from TRBV6-5 and TRBJ2-1, with TRBD2 matching over 7 bases. CDR1 is MNHEY and CDR2 is SVGAGI in the germline V gene. The CDR3 contains 14 residues. V was pared by 8 bases and J by 1 base, with 5 bases of the junction left unmatched. The CDR3 loop reads CASGSGESYNEQFF. The CDR3 nucleotides are TGTGCCAGCGGGAGCGGGGAATCCTACAATGAGCAGTTCTTC.

The chain uses TRBV4-1 and TRBJ2-1; weak D call: TRBD1 (5 bases). Germline V gene lookup returns CDR1 MGHRA and CDR2 YSYEKL. There are 16 residues in the CDR3. The ends were cut back, 2 bases at V and 9 bases at J, with 20 bases in the middle. The CDR3 sequence is CASSQNKGLGRSEQFF. CDR3 in DNA: TGCGCCAGCAGCCAAAACAAGGGTCTGGGGCGCAGTGAGCAGTTCTTC.

The chain has TRBV5-1 and TRBJ2-1; a possible D gene is TRBD2 (5 bases). Germline lookup yields CDR1 SGHRS and CDR2 YFSETQ. The CDR3 extends over 14 amino acids. V lost 6 bases to trimming and J lost 8 bases, with 18 bases between them. The CDR3 reads CASTPSGSPDEQFF. Written as DNA, the CDR3 is TGCGCCAGCACTCCCTCGGGGTCCCCGGATGAGCAGTTCTTC. The entire variable domain, with the rest obtained from reference TRBV5-1 and TRBJ2-1, is as follows: KAGVTQTPRYLIKTRGQQVTLSCSPISGHRSVSWYQQTPGQGLQFLFEYFSETQRNKGNFPGRFSGRQFSNSRSEMNVSTLELGDSALYLCASTPSGSPDEQFFGPGTRLTVL.

This sequence joins TRBV30 and TRBJ2-2; TRBD2 matches 7 bases. Looked up from germline, CDR1 is GTSNPN and CDR2 is SVGIG (reference sequence). The CDR3 spans 16 residues. V gave up 1 base and J gave up 0 bases; unmatched junction bases: 5. The CDR3 DNA follows: TGTGCCTGGAGTGCCCTGGGAGGGGCGAACACCGGGGAGCTGTTTTTT. Protein sequence: CAWSALGGANTGELFF.

This clone was seen once. V gene TRBV9 combines with J gene TRBJ2-1, with D possibly being TRBD2 (7 bases). Germline values: CDR1 SGDLS, CDR2 YYNGEE. The CDR3 is 17 residues long. The germline V and J ends were trimmed by 4 bases and 2 bases, with 19 bases remaining between them. The CDR3 region is CASSPRSYGGPYNEQFF. CDR3 in DNA: TGTGCCAGCAGCCCCCGGTCTTACGGGGGGCCCTACAATGAGCAGTTCTTC.

The gene calls are TRBV7-2 and TRBJ1-5; a weak D match, TRBD1 (6 bases). CDR3 length equals 14 residues. Germline values: CDR1 SGHTA, CDR2 FQGNSA. V was clipped by 6 bases and J by 0 bases, with 9 bases between them. CDR3 sequence (DNA): TGTGCCAGCAGTTCAGGGGTTAGCAATCAGCCCCAGCATTTT. It encodes CASSSGVSNQPQHF.

The V and J genes are TRBV10-3 and TRBJ1-2, with TRBD1 as a possible D gene (6 bases). The V gene lost 2 bases and the J gene lost 9 bases, with 28 bases spanning the gap. This CDR3 comprises 18 residues. Germline CDR1 ENHRY, CDR2 SYGVKD. The CDR3 protein is CAISEGFVTDRIYSRYTF. The CDR3 DNA reads as TGTGCCATCAGTGAGGGTTTTGTAACCGACAGGATTTATTCTCGCTACACCTTC.